This TCR beta chain was sequenced during a study of identical twins. TCRdb itself ran the 5' RACE reads through MiXCR, one entry per CDR3 protein. The sample yields hundreds of thousands of distinct CDR3 sequences, around 20% seen once. From germline, CDR1 is SEHNR and CDR2 FQNEAQ (reference sequence). This CDR3 has 14 amino acids. The trim removed 5 bases at V and 1 base at J, leaving 4 bases unmatched. This clonotype was seen repeatedly, ten times or more. Another study also made use of these data, one on T cells expressing NK-cell markers. That source reports: Sequenced donors, eight in total, included seven who were HCMV-seropositive and one who was seronegative. The contribution of dominant NKG2C+ clonotypes to CD8+ T cells in five to seven donors was roughly 1.0-7.5%.

This receptor was taken from a woman younger than 35 in good health. Source material: PBMCs. The chain has TRBV7-9 and TRBJ2-7; 8 nucleotides align to TRBD1. In DNA form, the CDR3 reads TGTGCCAGCAGCCGGGGACAGGTTTCCTACGAGCAGTACTTC. Translating gives CASSRGQVSYEQYF.